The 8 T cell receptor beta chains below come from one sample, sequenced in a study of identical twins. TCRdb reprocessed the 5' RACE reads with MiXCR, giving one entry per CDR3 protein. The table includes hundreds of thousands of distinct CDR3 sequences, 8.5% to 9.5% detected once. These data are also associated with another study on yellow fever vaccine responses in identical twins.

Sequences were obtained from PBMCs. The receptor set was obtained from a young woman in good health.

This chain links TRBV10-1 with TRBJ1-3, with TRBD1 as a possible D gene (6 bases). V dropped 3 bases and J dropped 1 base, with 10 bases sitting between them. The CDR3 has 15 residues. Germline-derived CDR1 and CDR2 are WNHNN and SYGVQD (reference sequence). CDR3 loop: CASSDPGTSGNTIYF. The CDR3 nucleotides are TGCGCCAGCAGTGACCCCGGGACATCTGGAAACACCATATATTTT.

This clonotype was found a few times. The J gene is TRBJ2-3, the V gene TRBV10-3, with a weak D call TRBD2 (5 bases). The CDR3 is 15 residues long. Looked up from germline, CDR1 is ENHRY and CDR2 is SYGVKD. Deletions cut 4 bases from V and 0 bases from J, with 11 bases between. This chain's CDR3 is CAISGSGPSTDTQYF. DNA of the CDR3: TGTGCCATCAGTGGGAGCGGCCCTAGCACAGATACGCAGTATTTT.

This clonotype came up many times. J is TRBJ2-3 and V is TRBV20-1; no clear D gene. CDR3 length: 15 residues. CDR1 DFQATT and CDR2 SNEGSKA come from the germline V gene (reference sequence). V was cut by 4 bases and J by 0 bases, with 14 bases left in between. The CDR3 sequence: CSATLIPVSTDTQYF. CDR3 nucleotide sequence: TGCAGTGCTACTTTGATCCCAGTTAGCACAGATACGCAGTATTTT.

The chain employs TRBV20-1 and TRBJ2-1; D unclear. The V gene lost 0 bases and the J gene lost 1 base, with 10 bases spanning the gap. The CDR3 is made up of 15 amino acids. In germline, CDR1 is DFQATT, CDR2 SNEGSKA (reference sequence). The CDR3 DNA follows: TGCAGTGCTAGAGATCCAGGACCATCCTACAATGAGCAGTTCTTC. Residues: CSARDPGPSYNEQFF.

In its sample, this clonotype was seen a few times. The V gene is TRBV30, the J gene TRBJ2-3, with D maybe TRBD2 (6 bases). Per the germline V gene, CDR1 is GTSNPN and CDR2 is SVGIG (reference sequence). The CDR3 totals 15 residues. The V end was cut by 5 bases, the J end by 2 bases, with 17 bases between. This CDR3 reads CAWVPRGKDTDTQYF. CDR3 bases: TGTGCCTGGGTCCCCCGGGGGAAGGACACAGATACGCAGTATTTT.

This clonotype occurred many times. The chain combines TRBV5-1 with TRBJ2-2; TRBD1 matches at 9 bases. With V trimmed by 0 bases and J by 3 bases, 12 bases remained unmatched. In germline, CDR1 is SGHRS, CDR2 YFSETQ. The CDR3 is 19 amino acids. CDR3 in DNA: TGCGCCAGCAGCTTGGGGAAAGGGACAGGGCAGTCTTACACCGGGGAGCTGTTTTTT. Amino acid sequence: CASSLGKGTGQSYTGELFF.

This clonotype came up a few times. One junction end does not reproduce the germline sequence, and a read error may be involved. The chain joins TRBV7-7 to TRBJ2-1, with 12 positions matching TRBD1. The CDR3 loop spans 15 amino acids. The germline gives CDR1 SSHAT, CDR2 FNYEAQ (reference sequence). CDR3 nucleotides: TGTGCTAGCAGCCGTTCCGGGACAGGGGGCGGTGAGCAGTTCTTC. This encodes CASSRSGTGGGEQFF.

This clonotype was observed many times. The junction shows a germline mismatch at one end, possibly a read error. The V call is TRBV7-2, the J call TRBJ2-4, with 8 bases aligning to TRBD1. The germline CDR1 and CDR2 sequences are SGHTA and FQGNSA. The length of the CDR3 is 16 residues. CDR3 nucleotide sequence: TGTGCCAGCAGCTTAGGGACAGGGTTACCCAACAACATTCAGTACTTC. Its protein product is CASSLGTGLPNNIQYF. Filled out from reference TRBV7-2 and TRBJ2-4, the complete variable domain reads GAGVSQSPSNKVTEKGKDVELRCDPISGHTALYWYRQSLGQGLEFLIYFQGNSAPDKSGLPSDRFSAERTGGSVSTLTIQRTQQEDSAVYLCASSLGTGLPNNIQYFGAGTRLSVL.